This T cell receptor beta chain was identified in a study of shared clonotypes between healthy human individuals. Points from the study as a whole: The genetic and exposure-history diversity represented was limited by few donors. Only blood underwent sampling, and tissue repertoires likely differ.

Naive CD8 cells comprised CD45RO-negative, CCR7-positively selected cells, excluding terminally differentiated effector memory CD45RA+ cells. Each sorted subset replicate got 200 ng genomic DNA, 30,000 or so genomes. Assay used: immunoSEQ multiplex PCR; TCRdb lists only in-frame clones, some missing. The sample contains some 2,000,000 clones, about 95% of which appear only once. CDR1 and CDR2 (germline): PRHDT, FYEKMQ (reference sequence). The germline V and J ends were trimmed by 3 bases and 4 bases, with 9 bases remaining between them. The CDR3 runs 14 residues. Comment on this clone: Its cognate antigen is unknown.

The sequencing input was naive CD8+ T cells sorted from blood. This chain connects TRBV13 to TRBJ1-4; D call uncertain. The sequence was obtained from a man aged 18-30 years in good health. The CDR3 spells CASSLREYNEKLFF. The DNA for the CDR3 is TGTGCCAGCAGCTTGCGGGAGTATAATGAAAAACTGTTTTTT.